What follows are 8 T cell receptor beta chains derived from one specimen sequenced in a study of blood T cell repertoires in COVID-19 (TCRdb year 2020). Library preparation was by the immunoSEQ multiplex PCR assay. TCRdb mirrors the immuneACCESS table, restricted to in-frame sequences. Some clones are absent from its copies; in checked studies, under half trace to an unresolved V gene, and the reason for the others is unknown. The sample profile shows around 190,000 clones; 70% to 85% of them were found once. The ten largest clones add up to 9.5% to 15% of the sample. What was sequenced was peripheral blood. These receptors were taken from a woman between 45 and 60 years old with acute or convalescent COVID-19.

The chain has TRBV5-1 and TRBJ1-5, with 9 bases aligning to TRBD1. CDR3 size: 15 residues. Germline V gives CDR1 SGHRS, CDR2 YFSETQ. The trim removed 4 bases at V and 2 bases at J, leaving 4 bases unmatched. The CDR3 sequence: CASSETGGGNQPQHF. In DNA, the CDR3 is TGCGCCAGCAGCGAAACAGGGGGCGGCAATCAGCCCCAGCATTTT.

The rearrangement links TRBV5-6 to TRBJ1-2; TRBD1 is a possible D gene (6 bases). The V end was cut by 0 bases, the J end by 8 bases, with 11 bases between. CDR3 size: 13 residues. Germline loops: CDR1 SGHDT, CDR2 YYEEEE. CDR3 in amino acids: CASSLDRVWGYTF. The CDR3 DNA reads as TGTGCCAGCAGCTTGGACAGGGTATGGGGCTACACCTTC.

The chain carries TRBV19 and TRBJ2-2; 13 positions match TRBD2. J was trimmed by 2 bases and V by 6 bases; bases with no gene match: 9. The V gene's germline CDR1 is LNHDA and CDR2 SQIVND (reference sequence). The CDR3 is 18 amino acids. The CDR3 sequence: CASSRLAGGNLNTGELFF. The CDR3 coding sequence is TGTGCCAGTAGCCGACTAGCGGGAGGAAACCTTAACACCGGGGAGCTGTTTTTT.

There are a few counts of this clone. This chain uses TRBV5-1 with TRBJ2-1, with TRBD2 matching over 9 bases. The CDR3 runs to 16 residues. With V trimmed by 3 bases and J by 4 bases, 8 bases remained unmatched. Germline V gene sequence: CDR1 SGHRS, CDR2 YFSETQ. CDR3 residues: CASSSSGTSIYNEQFF. CDR3 nucleotide sequence: TGCGCCAGCAGCTCTTCCGGGACTAGCATTTACAATGAGCAGTTCTTC.

This sequence joins TRBV28 and TRBJ1-6; D is ambiguous. The CDR3 consists of 18 residues. The germline CDR1 and CDR2 sequences are MDHEN and SYDVKM. Trimming shortened V by 4 bases and J by 7 bases, and 23 bases separated the two germline ends. CDR3 in amino acids: CASSSPPGVNSLNSPLHF. CDR3 bases: TGTGCCAGCAGTTCCCCCCCGGGAGTCAACTCCTTAAATTCACCCCTCCACTTT.

The gene calls are TRBV7-9 and TRBJ2-1, with 13 bases lining up with TRBD2. CDR1 is SEHNR, CDR2 FQNEAQ, per germline (reference sequence). CDR3 length equals 19 residues. Trimming at V came to 0 bases and at J to 8 bases, leaving 13 bases not matched to a gene. CDR3 in DNA: TGTGCCAGCAGCTTAGCGTTGGGCCCACTAGCGGGAGGGCGGGATGAGCAGTTCTTC. The encoded protein is CASSLALGPLAGGRDEQFF.

The rearrangement links TRBV30 to TRBJ1-1, with D perhaps TRBD1 (6 bases). V dropped 2 bases and J dropped 0 bases, with 10 bases sitting between them. Per germline, CDR1 GTSNPN and CDR2 SVGIG (reference sequence). CDR3 length: 14 amino acids. The CDR3 coding sequence is TGTGCCTGGAGTTTGGCAGGGGTGAACACTGAAGCTTTCTTT. It specifies CAWSLAGVNTEAFF.

The chain joins TRBV5-4 to TRBJ2-7, with 8 positions matching TRBD1. From germline, CDR1 is SGHNT and CDR2 YYREEE (reference sequence). V gave up 4 bases and J gave up 0 bases; unmatched junction bases: 3. The CDR3 is 14 residues long. The CDR3 region is CASSRGQGSYEQYF. In nucleotides, the CDR3 is TGTGCCAGCAGCCGAGGACAGGGCTCCTACGAGCAGTACTTC. Filled out from reference TRBV5-4 and TRBJ2-7, the complete variable domain reads ETGVTQSPTHLIKTRGQQVTLRCSSQSGHNTVSWYQQALGQGPQFIFQYYREEENGRGNFPPRFSGLQFPNYSSELNVNALELDDSALYLCASSRGQGSYEQYFGPGTRLTVT.